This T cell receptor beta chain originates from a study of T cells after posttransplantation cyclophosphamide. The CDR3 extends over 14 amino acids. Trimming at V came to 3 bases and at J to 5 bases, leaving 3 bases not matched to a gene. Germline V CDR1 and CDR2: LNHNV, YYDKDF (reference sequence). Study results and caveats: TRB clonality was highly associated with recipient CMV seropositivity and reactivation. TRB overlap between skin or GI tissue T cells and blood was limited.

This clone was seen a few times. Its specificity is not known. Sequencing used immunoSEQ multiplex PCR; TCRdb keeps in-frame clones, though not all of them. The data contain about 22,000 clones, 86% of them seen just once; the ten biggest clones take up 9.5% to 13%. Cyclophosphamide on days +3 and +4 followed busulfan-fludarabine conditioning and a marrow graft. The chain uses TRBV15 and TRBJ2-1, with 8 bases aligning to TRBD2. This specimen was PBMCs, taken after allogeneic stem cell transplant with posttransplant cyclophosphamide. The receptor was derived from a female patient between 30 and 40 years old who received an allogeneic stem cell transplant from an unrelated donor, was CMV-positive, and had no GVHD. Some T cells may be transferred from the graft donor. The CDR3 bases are TGTGCCACCAGCAGCGGGAGGGGGAACAATGAGCAGTTCTTC. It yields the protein CATSSGRGNNEQFF.